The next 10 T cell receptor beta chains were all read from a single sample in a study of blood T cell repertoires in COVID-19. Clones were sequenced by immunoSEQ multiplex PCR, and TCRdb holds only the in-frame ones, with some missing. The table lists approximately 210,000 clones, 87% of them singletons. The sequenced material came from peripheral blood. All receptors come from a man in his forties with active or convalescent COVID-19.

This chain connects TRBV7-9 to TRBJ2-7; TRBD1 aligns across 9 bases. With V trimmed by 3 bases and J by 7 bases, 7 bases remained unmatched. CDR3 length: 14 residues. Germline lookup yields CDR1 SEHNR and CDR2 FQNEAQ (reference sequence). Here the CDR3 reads CASSLGQGVQEQYF. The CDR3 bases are TGTGCCAGCAGCTTGGGACAGGGCGTACAGGAGCAGTACTTC.

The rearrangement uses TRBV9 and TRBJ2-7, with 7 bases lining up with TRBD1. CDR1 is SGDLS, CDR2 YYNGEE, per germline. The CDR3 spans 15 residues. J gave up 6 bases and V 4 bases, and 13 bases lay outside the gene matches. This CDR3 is CASSPTLQGIGEQYF. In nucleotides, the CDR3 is TGTGCCAGCAGCCCAACATTACAGGGGATCGGCGAGCAGTACTTC.

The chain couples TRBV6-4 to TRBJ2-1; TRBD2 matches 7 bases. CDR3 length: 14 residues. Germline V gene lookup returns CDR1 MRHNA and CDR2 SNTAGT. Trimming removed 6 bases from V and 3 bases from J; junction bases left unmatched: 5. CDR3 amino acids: CASRSSSGYNEQFF. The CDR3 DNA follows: TGTGCCAGCAGGTCGTCTAGCGGCTACAATGAGCAGTTCTTC.

This CDR3 reads CASRLRTGQGANYGYTF. For the CDR3, the DNA is TGTGCAAGTCGCTTACGTACAGGACAGGGAGCTAACTATGGCTACACCTTC. The rearrangement joins TRBV12-2 to TRBJ1-2; TRBD1, the table's D call, was not compared with the DNA. TRBV12-2 is an annotated pseudogene. The CDR3 is made up of 17 amino acids.

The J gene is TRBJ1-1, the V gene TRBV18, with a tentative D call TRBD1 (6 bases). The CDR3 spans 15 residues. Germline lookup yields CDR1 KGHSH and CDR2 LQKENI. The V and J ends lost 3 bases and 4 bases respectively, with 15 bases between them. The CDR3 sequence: CASSPAGGAGTEAFF. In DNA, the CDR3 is TGTGCCAGCTCACCGGCGGGGGGCGCCGGCACTGAAGCTTTCTTT.

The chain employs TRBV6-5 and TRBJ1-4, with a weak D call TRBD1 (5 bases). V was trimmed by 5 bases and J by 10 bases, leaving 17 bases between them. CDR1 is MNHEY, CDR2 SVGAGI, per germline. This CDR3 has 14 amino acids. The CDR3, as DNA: TGTGCCAGCAGTCCCGGGGGATACTTGGGAAAACTGTTTTTT. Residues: CASSPGGYLGKLFF.

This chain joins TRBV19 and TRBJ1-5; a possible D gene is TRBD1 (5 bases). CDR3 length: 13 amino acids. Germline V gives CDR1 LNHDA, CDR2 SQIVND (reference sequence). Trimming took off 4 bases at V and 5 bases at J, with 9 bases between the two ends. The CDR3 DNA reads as TGTGCCAGTAGTACCCAGGGTTATCAGCCCCAGCATTTT. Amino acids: CASSTQGYQPQHF.

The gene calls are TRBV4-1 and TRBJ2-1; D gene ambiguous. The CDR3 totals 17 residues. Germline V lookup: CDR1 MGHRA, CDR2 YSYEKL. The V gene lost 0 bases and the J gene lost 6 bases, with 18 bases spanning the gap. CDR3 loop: CASSQDLVASLSNEQFF. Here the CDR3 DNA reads TGCGCCAGCAGCCAAGATCTGGTAGCTAGTTTATCCAATGAGCAGTTCTTC.

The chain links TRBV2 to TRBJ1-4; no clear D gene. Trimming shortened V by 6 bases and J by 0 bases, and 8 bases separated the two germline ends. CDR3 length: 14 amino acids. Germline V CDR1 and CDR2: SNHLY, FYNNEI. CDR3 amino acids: CASRRSPTNEKLFF. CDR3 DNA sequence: TGTGCCAGCAGGAGGAGCCCAACTAATGAAAAACTGTTTTTT.

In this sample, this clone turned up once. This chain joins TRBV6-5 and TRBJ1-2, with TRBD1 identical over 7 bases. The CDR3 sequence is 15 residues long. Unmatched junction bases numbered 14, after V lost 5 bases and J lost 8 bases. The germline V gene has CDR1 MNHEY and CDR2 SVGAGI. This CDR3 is CASSPGQAPARGYTF. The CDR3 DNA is TGTGCCAGCAGTCCCGGACAGGCCCCCGCGAGAGGCTACACCTTC.